This T cell receptor (beta chain) was sequenced for a study of blood T cell repertoires in COVID-19. Study in general: Material from acute and convalescent COVID-19 was sourced from the United States, Italy and Spain. The cDNA or gDNA used as material had been derived from T cells, B-cell-depleted T cells, or PBMCs.

Enrolled during active infection, Seattle patients were then followed longitudinally. Original processing methods: From reference gene primer amplification, estimates of nucleated cell counts were derived. The assay was immunoSEQ multiplex PCR, and TCRdb's table has in-frame clones only and misses some. The V and J calls and the clone size are those of that table, but D and trimming were determined from the DNA. The data hold some 110,000 clones, with around 78% observed a single time. A single count supports this clone. The TCR comes from a man of 80 years or more with COVID-19, enrolled during active disease. The sample taken for sequencing was peripheral blood.

The CDR3 here is CASSSGGGASGSQFF. The CDR3 DNA sequence: TGTGCCAGCAGCTCGGGGGGCGGGGCTAGCGGGAGCCAGTTCTTC. This rearrangement joins TRBV7-2 to TRBJ2-1, with 10 bases fitting TRBD2. The CDR3 runs to 15 residues. Germline CDR1 is SGHTA and CDR2 is FQGNSA. V lost 4 bases, J lost 13 bases, and 13 bases stayed unmatched. The whole variable domain, filled in from reference TRBV7-2 and TRBJ2-1, reads GAGVSQSPSNKVTEKGKDVELRCDPISGHTALYWYRQSLGQGLEFLIYFQGNSAPDKSGLPSDRFSAERTGGSVSTLTIQRTQQEDSAVYLCASSSGGGASGSQFFGPGTRLTVL.